These T cell receptor beta chains were read from a single sample in a study of cytomegalovirus exposure and HLA in healthy donors. Repertoires were generated with immunoSEQ multiplex PCR, while TCRdb's copy carries only in-frame clones and drops some. The sample gives about 100,000 clones, 63% of which show up once; over 4% is in the top ten. Input material: PBMCs. The receptors here all came from a human donor in good health. Both conserved end residues are part of each CDR3. A D gene is named only where the DNA matches it firmly. Expanded clones get a size class; other rows say once, few or many, or leave the size out.

j_call clone_size d_call v_call cdr3_aa cdr3_nt
TRBJ2-7 NA NA TRBV4-1 CASSQDTGFSYEQYF TGCGCCAGCAGCCAAGACACGGGGTTCTCCTACGAGCAGTACTTC
TRBJ2-7 NA NA TRBV27 CASPYRGGYEQYF TGTGCCAGCCCTTACCGAGGGGGCTACGAGCAGTACTTC
TRBJ2-1 few NA TRBV19 CASSPRWGKQFF TGTGCCAGTAGTCCCAGGTGGGGCAAGCAGTTCTTC
TRBJ2-1 NA TRBD2 TRBV2 CASRGLAGGYNEQFF TGTGCCAGCAGAGGACTAGCGGGGGGCTACAATGAGCAGTTCTTC
TRBJ1-1 NA NA TRBV6-5 CATQGRGNTEAFF TGTGCCACTCAGGGGCGCGGGAACACTGAAGCTTTCTTT
TRBJ2-5 NA TRBD2 TRBV5-1 CASSLAQWASGRIETQYF TGCGCCAGCAGCTTGGCCCAGTGGGCTAGCGGGAGAATTGAGACCCAGTACTTC
TRBJ1-1 NA TRBD1 TRBV7-9 CASSAPQGHNTEAFF TGTGCCAGCAGCGCCCCACAGGGGCACAACACTGAAGCTTTCTTT
TRBJ2-7 NA TRBD2 TRBV5-6 CASSLSRRERDEQYF TGTGCCAGCAGCCTCTCCAGGCGGGAGAGGGACGAGCAGTACTTC
TRBJ2-2 NA NA TRBV4-1 CASSDRGNTGELFF TGCGCCAGCAGCGATCGGGGGAACACCGGGGAGCTGTTTTTT
TRBJ2-2 few NA TRBV7-9 CASSWSSGELFF TGTGCCAGCAGCTGGAGTAGCGGGGAGCTGTTTTTT
TRBJ2-1 NA TRBD2 TRBV25-1 CASSEWDGRDEQFF TGTGCCAGCAGTGAATGGGACGGGAGGGATGAGCAGTTCTTC
TRBJ2-1 NA TRBD2 TRBV30 CAWSLSSGLNEQFF TGTGCCTGGAGTTTGTCTAGCGGGTTAAATGAGCAGTTCTTC
TRBJ2-5 NA TRBD2 TRBV6-1 CASSDPPGGLAGQETQYF TGTGCCAGCAGTGATCCACCCGGAGGACTAGCGGGCCAAGAGACCCAGTACTTC
TRBJ1-1 NA NA TRBV19 CASSMYSQADTEAFF TGTGCCAGTAGTATGTACTCTCAAGCGGACACTGAAGCTTTCTTT
TRBJ2-1 NA NA TRBV12-5 CASAPEYGEQFF TGTGCTAGTGCCCCCGAGTATGGTGAGCAGTTCTTC
TRBJ2-5 NA TRBD2 TRBV2 CASSEAGLPEETQYF TGTGCCAGCAGTGAAGCGGGACTACCTGAAGAGACCCAGTACTTC
TRBJ2-5 NA TRBD2 TRBV10-1 CASSDGGGSRGETQYF TGCGCCAGCAGTGATGGAGGCGGGAGCCGGGGAGAGACCCAGTACTTC
TRBJ1-3 few NA TRBV10-3 CAIYPGVASGNTIYF TGTGCCATCTACCCCGGGGTGGCCTCTGGAAACACCATATATTTT
TRBJ1-3 once NA TRBV19 CASKDRARSGNTIYF TGTGCCAGCAAAGACAGAGCGAGGTCTGGAAACACCATATATTTT
TRBJ2-5 NA NA TRBV7-9 CASSRSQETQYF TGTGCCAGCAGTCGCAGCCAAGAGACCCAGTACTTC
TRBJ1-5 NA NA TRBV15 CATSRGQVTVDQPQHF TGTGCCACCAGCAGAGGACAGGTCACCGTCGATCAGCCCCAGCATTTT
TRBJ1-2 NA TRBD1 TRBV19 CASMGQGLRSYTF TGTGCCAGTATGGGACAGGGTTTAAGAAGCTACACCTTC
TRBJ1-5 NA NA TRBV18 CASSHPGQPQHF TGTGCCAGCTCTCACCCAGGTCAGCCCCAGCATTTT
TRBJ1-5 NA TRBD1 TRBV28 CASRHFGIWDSLNQPQHF TGTGCCAGCAGACACTTTGGTATTTGGGACAGCCTCAATCAGCCCCAGCATTTT
TRBJ1-4 few NA TRBV6-1 CASRSHGTEKLFF TGTGCCAGCCGATCACACGGGACAGAAAAACTGTTTTTT
TRBJ2-7 NA NA TRBV5-1 CASSLVPVRTAYESSYEQYF TGCGCCAGCAGCTTGGTTCCCGTCCGGACAGCCTATGAAAGCTCCTACGAGCAGTACTTC
TRBJ1-1 NA NA TRBV2 CASSAAGRGMNTEAFF TGTGCCAGCAGTGCCGCCGGAAGGGGGATGAACACTGAAGCTTTCTTT
TRBJ2-1 NA TRBD2 TRBV19 CASSMRVSGSRQSEQFF TGTGCCAGTAGTATGAGGGTTAGCGGGAGTAGGCAGAGTGAGCAGTTCTTC
TRBJ2-7 NA TRBD1 TRBV5-1 CASSSGTGTYEQYF TGCGCCAGCAGCTCTGGGACAGGAACTTACGAGCAGTACTTC
TRBJ2-1 NA TRBD2 TRBV7-6 CASSLAGRYNEQFF TGTGCCAGCAGCTTAGCCGGGAGGTACAATGAGCAGTTCTTC
TRBJ1-4 NA TRBD1 TRBV12-5 CASGLARDRVEKLFF TGTGCTAGTGGTTTGGCCCGGGACAGGGTGGAAAAACTGTTTTTT
TRBJ1-1 NA NA TRBV19 CASSIAGVGTEAFF TGTGCCAGTAGTATAGCAGGGGTTGGTACTGAAGCTTTCTTT
TRBJ2-5 NA NA TRBV5-4 CASSLWTVETQYF TGTGCCAGCAGCCTATGGACAGTGGAGACCCAGTACTTC
TRBJ2-1 NA TRBD2 TRBV7-2 CASSLLLGELAGVYNEQFF TGTGCCAGCAGCTTACTTTTGGGGGAGCTAGCGGGGGTCTACAATGAGCAGTTCTTC
TRBJ1-5 NA NA TRBV28 CASSLTGATQPQHF TGTGCCAGCAGTTTGACAGGAGCGACACAGCCCCAGCATTTT
TRBJ2-7 NA TRBD2 TRBV19 CASSVAGGYEQYF TGTGCCAGTAGTGTAGCGGGAGGGTACGAGCAGTACTTC
TRBJ2-7 once TRBD1 TRBV10-1 CASSQQQGLSEQYF TGCGCCAGCAGCCAGCAACAGGGGCTATCCGAGCAGTACTTC
TRBJ2-6 NA TRBD1 TRBV5-1 CASSWRPTGGGSSGANVLTF TGCGCCAGCAGCTGGAGACCCACAGGGGGTGGTAGCTCTGGGGCCAACGTCCTGACTTTC